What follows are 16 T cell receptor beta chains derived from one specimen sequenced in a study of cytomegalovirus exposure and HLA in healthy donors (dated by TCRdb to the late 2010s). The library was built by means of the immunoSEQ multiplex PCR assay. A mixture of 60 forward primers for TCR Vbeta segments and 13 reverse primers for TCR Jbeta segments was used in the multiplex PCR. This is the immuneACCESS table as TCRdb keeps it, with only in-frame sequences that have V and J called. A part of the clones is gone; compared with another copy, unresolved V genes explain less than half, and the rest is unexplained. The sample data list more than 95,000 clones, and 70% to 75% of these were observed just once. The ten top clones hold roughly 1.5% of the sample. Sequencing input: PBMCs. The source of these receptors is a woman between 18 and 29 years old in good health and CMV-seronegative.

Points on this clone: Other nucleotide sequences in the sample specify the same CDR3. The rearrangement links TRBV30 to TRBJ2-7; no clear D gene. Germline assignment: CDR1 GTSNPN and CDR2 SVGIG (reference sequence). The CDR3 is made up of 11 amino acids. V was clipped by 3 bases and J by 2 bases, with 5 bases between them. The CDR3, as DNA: TGTGCCTGGAGGACTGCCTACGAGCAGTACTTC. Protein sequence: CAWRTAYEQYF.

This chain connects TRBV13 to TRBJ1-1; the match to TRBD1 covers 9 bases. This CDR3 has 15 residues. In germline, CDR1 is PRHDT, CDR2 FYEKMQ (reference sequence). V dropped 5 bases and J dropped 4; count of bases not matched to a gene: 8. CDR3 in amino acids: CASSPRTGAATEAFF. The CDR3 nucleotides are TGTGCCAGCAGCCCACGGACAGGGGCAGCCACTGAAGCTTTCTTT.

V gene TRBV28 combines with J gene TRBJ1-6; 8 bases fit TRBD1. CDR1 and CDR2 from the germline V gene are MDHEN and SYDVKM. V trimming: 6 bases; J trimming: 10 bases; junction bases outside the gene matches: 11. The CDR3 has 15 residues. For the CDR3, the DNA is TGTGCCAGCAGATTACCAGGGGGCGCAGAATCACCCCTCCACTTT. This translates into CASRLPGGAESPLHF.

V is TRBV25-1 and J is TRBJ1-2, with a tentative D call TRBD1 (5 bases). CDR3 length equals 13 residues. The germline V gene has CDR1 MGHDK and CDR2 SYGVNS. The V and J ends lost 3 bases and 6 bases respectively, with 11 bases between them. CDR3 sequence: CASSDSRVDGYTF. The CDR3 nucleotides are TGTGCCAGCAGTGACAGCAGGGTGGATGGCTACACCTTC.

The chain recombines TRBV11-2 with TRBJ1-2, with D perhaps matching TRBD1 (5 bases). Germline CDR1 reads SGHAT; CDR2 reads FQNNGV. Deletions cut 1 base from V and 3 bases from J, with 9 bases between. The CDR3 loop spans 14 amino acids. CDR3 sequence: CASSLGQGYYGYTF. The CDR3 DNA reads TGTGCCAGCAGCTTAGGCCAGGGATACTATGGCTACACCTTC.

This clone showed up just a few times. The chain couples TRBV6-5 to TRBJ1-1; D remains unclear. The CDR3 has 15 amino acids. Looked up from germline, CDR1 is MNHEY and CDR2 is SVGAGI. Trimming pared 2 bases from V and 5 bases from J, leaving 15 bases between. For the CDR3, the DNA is TGTGCCAGCAGTTACCCTCGTGGGCGAGGGACTGAAGCTTTCTTT. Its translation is CASSYPRGRGTEAFF.

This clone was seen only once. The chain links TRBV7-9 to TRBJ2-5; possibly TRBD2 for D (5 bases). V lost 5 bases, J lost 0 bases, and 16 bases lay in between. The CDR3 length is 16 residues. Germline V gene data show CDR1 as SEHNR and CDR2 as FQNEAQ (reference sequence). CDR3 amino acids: CASSPMSGRYQETQYF. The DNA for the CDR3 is TGTGCCAGCAGCCCGATGAGCGGAAGGTACCAAGAGACCCAGTACTTC.

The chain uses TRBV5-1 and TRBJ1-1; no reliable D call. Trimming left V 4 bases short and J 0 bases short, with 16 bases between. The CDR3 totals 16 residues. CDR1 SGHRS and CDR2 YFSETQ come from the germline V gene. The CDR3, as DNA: TGCGCCAGCAGCCGCCGTCCCAGAACCATGAACACTGAAGCTTTCTTT. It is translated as CASSRRPRTMNTEAFF. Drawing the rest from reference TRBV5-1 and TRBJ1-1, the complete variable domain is KAGVTQTPRYLIKTRGQQVTLSCSPISGHRSVSWYQQTPGQGLQFLFEYFSETQRNKGNFPGRFSGRQFSNSRSEMNVSTLELGDSALYLCASSRRPRTMNTEAFFGQGTRLTVV.

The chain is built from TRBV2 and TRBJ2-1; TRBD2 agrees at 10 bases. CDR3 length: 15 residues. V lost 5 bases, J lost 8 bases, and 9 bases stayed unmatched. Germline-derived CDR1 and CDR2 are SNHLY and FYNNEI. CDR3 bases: TGTGCCAGCAGTATCCGGACTAGCGGACAATATGAGCAGTTCTTC. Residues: CASSIRTSGQYEQFF.

CDR3 sequence reads: CSVEDRDRGFQQYF. The CDR3 DNA reads TGCAGCGTTGAAGATCGTGACAGGGGGTTCCAGCAGTACTTC. V gene TRBV29-1 combines with J gene TRBJ2-7, with 9 bases aligning to TRBD1. The CDR3 consists of 14 residues. The germline V gene encodes CDR1 SQVTM and CDR2 ANQGSEA. With V trimmed by 0 bases and J by 8 bases, 8 bases remained unmatched.

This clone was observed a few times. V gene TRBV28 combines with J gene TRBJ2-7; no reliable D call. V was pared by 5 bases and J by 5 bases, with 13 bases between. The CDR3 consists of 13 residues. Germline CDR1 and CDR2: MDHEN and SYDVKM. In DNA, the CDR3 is TGTGCCAGCAGTCTTACCGGGTTCGACGAGCAGTACTTC. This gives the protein CASSLTGFDEQYF. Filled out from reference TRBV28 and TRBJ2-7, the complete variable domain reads DVKVTQSSRYLVKRTGEKVFLECVQDMDHENMFWYRQDPGLGLRLIYFSYDVKMKEKGDIPEGYSVSREKKERFSLILESASTNQTSMYLCASSLTGFDEQYFGPGTRLTVT.

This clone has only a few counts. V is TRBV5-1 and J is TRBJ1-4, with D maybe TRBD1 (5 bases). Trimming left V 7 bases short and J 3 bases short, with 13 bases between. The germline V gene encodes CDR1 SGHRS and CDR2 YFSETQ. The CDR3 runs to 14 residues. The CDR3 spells CASPAGTSNEKLFF. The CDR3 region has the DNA TGCGCCAGCCCTGCGGGGACGTCTAATGAAAAACTGTTTTTT.

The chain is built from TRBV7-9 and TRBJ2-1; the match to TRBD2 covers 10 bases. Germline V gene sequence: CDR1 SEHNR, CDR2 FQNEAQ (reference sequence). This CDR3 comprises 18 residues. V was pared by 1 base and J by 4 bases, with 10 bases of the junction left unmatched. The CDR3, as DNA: TGTGCCAGCAGCTTAGGCCAGCTAGCGGGGGCCCTATACAATGAGCAGTTCTTC. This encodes CASSLGQLAGALYNEQFF. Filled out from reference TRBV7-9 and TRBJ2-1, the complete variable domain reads DTGVSQNPRHKITKRGQNVTFRCDPISEHNRLYWYRQTLGQGPEFLTYFQNEAQLEKSRLLSDRFSAERPKGSFSTLEIQRTEQGDSAMYLCASSLGQLAGALYNEQFFGPGTRLTVL.

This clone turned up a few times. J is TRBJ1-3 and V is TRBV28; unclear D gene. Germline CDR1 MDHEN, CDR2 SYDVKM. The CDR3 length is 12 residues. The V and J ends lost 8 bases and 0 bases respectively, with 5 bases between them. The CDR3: CASCLSGNTIYF. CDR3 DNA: TGTGCCAGCTGTCTCTCTGGAAACACCATATATTTT.

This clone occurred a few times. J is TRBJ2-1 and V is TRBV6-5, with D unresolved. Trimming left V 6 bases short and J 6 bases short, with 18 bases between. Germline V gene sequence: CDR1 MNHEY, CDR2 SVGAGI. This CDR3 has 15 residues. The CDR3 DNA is TGTGCCAGCAGCTACGAACCCTCTCTGAGCAATGAGCAGTTCTTC. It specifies CASSYEPSLSNEQFF.

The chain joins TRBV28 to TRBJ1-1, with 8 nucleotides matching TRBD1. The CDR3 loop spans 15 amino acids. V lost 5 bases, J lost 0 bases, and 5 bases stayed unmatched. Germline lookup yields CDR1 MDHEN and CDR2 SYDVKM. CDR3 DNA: TGTGCCAGCAGTGACAGGGGTGGGATGAACACTGAAGCTTTCTTT. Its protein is CASSDRGGMNTEAFF.